These T cell receptor beta chains were read from a single sample in a study of response to subunit inactivated influenza vaccine. TCRdb analysed the RT-PCR reads with MiXCR anew, one entry per CDR3 protein. In the table there are roughly 570,000 distinct CDR3 sequences, over 10% of which are singletons. This specimen consisted of PBMCs from blood, obtained 45 days after vaccination. The source is a man in his forties or fifties who received an inactivated influenza vaccine. CDR3s include the opening cysteine and the closing phenylalanine or tryptophan.

>TRBV10-3|TRBJ2-1
CAISVIQGANEQFF
>TRBV7-9|TRBJ2-5
CASSTRGQGNQETQYF
>TRBV4-2|TRBJ2-5
CASSQSIAGETQYF
>TRBV5-6|TRBJ2-1
CASSLAGTSDYNEQFF
>TRBV7-3|TRBJ2-1
CASSLSGLDNEQFF
>TRBV18|TRBJ2-2
CASSPPGWGNTGELFF
>TRBV28|TRBJ2-5
CASSRAPQETQYF
>TRBV6-2/TRBV6-3|TRBJ1-1
CASSLPGQTEAFF
>TRBV20-1|TRBJ1-5
CSARGRTGQPQHF
>TRBV20-1|TRBJ2-5
CSARRDRTQETQYF
>TRBV6-1|TRBJ2-1
CASREGQVTYNEQFF
>TRBV2|TRBJ2-7
CASSDRQYEQYF
>TRBV29-1|TRBJ1-1
CSVESHLNTEAFF
>TRBV20-1|TRBJ2-6
CSASGRPPQTLGLTF
>TRBV3-1|TRBJ2-3
CASSQDPPTQYF
>TRBV4-3|TRBJ2-5
CASSQASDETQYF
>TRBV6-2/TRBV6-3|TRBJ2-1
CASRTPPSLMQFF
>TRBV20-1|TRBJ2-7
CSATDWNYEQYF
>TRBV4-2|TRBJ2-5
CASGYSHQETQYF
>TRBV24-1|TRBJ2-7
CATRGPSGEQYF
>TRBV6-2/TRBV6-3|TRBJ1-2
CASSKKGYGYTF
>TRBV27|TRBJ2-2
CASSLLSDTGELFF
>TRBV7-2|TRBJ1-6
CASSFSPTNNSPLHF
>TRBV6-2/TRBV6-3|TRBJ2-1
CASSYPGQKLQFF
>TRBV7-2|TRBJ2-7
CASSLVGGNHEQYF
>TRBV27|TRBJ2-7
CASSLRRQSLRRQYF
>TRBV20-1|TRBJ2-3
CSARGLAGAQGTQYF
>TRBV9|TRBJ2-3
CASSEDRITDTQYF